A single sample is the source of the 15 T cell receptor beta chains below, sequenced in a study of T cell responses to AZD1222 COVID-19 vaccine. TCRdb keeps only in-frame clones here, not all; method: immunoSEQ multiplex PCR. The repertoire holds some 150,000 clones, with roughly nine tenths as singletons. The source material was peripheral blood, sampled on day 0 of AZD1222 vaccination. The receptor set was obtained from an adult in good health.

The chain employs TRBV15 and TRBJ2-7, with unresolved D. Trimming left V 1 base short and J 0 bases short, with 7 bases between. From germline, CDR1 is LNHNV and CDR2 YYDKDF (reference sequence). The CDR3 runs to 14 residues. CDR3 loop: CATSRVGTSYEQYF. The CDR3 DNA reads as TGTGCCACCAGCAGAGTGGGCACCTCCTACGAGCAGTACTTC.

This chain's CDR3 is CASSAGVGADTQYF. The CDR3, as DNA: TGTGCCAGCAGCGCGGGAGTAGGGGCAGATACGCAGTATTTT. The V and J genes are TRBV7-3 and TRBJ2-3; TRBD2 matches at 7 bases. Trimming removed 5 bases from V and 4 bases from J; junction bases left unmatched: 6. The CDR3 totals 14 residues. CDR1 and CDR2 from the germline V gene are SGHTA and FQGTGA.

With regard to this clone: This sample also contains other DNA sequences that code for the same CDR3. The rearrangement joins TRBV9 to TRBJ1-2; a possible D gene is TRBD1 (6 bases). The germline CDR1 and CDR2 sequences are SGDLS and YYNGEE. This CDR3 has 14 amino acids. The ends were cut back, 0 bases at V and 4 bases at J, with 10 bases in the middle. The CDR3 DNA reads TGTGCCAGCAGCGTAGGCAGGGGCGGCTATGGCTACACCTTC. Its protein product is CASSVGRGGYGYTF.

V is TRBV25-1 and J is TRBJ1-1; TRBD1 aligns across 7 bases. Germline V gives CDR1 MGHDK, CDR2 SYGVNS. The junction had 5 bases not matched to a gene; V was cut back by 6 bases and J by 1 base. The CDR3 is 14 residues long. The CDR3 region is CASRMTGQNTEAFF. The CDR3 DNA follows: TGTGCCAGCAGAATGACAGGGCAGAACACTGAAGCTTTCTTT.

The V gene is TRBV29-1, the J gene TRBJ1-2; a possible D gene is TRBD1 (5 bases). V shed 5 bases and J shed 3 bases, with 13 bases lying between them. Germline loops: CDR1 SQVTM, CDR2 ANQGSEA. This CDR3 contains 13 residues. CDR3 region: CSVCSPGDYGYTF. For the CDR3, the DNA is TGCAGCGTTTGTAGTCCGGGGGACTATGGCTACACCTTC. Supplemented by reference TRBV29-1 and TRBJ1-2, the full variable domain reads SAVISQKPSRDICQRGTSLTIQCQVDSQVTMMFWYRQQPGQSLTLIATANQGSEATYESGFVIDKFPISRPNLTFSTLTVSNMSPEDSSIYLCSVCSPGDYGYTFGSGTRLTVV.

This rearrangement joins TRBV20-1 to TRBJ2-5; D is ambiguous. CDR1 and CDR2 from the germline V gene are DFQATT and SNEGSKA (reference sequence). Trimming removed 4 bases at V and 1 base at J, with 4 bases between. This CDR3 is built from 11 residues. CDR3 nucleotides: TGCAGTGCTACCTTCCAAGAGACCCAGTACTTC. Translated: CSATFQETQYF.

The chain is built from TRBV3-1 (or the pseudogene TRBV3-2) and TRBJ2-4; D is perhaps TRBD1 (5 bases). V was cut by 3 bases and J by 3 bases, with 12 bases left in between. The CDR3 sequence is 15 residues long. The germline gives CDR1 LGHDT, CDR2 YNNKEL (reference sequence). As DNA, the CDR3 is TGTGCCAGCAGCCAGTTTGTAAGGGGCAAAAACATTCAGTACTTC. Amino acid sequence: CASSQFVRGKNIQYF.

The chain uses TRBV27 and TRBJ2-6; the D call may be TRBD1 or TRBD2 (5 bases each). CDR3 length: 15 amino acids. The germline gives CDR1 MNHEY, CDR2 SMNVEV (reference sequence). Trimming cost V 3 bases and J 2 bases, with 8 bases left between them. The CDR3 nucleotides are TGTGCCAGCAGTTTTTTGGGGGCTGGGGCCAACGTCCTGACTTTC. This codes for CASSFLGAGANVLTF.

This rearrangement joins TRBV2 to TRBJ2-3, with 7 bases identical to TRBD1. The germline gives CDR1 SNHLY, CDR2 FYNNEI. The ends lost 4 bases at V and 1 base at J; junction bases unmatched: 8. The CDR3 loop spans 16 amino acids. DNA for the CDR3: TGTGCCAGCAGTGGCGACAGGGTCGTCGGCACAGATACGCAGTATTTT. Protein product: CASSGDRVVGTDTQYF.

This clone has just one count. This sequence joins TRBV3-1 (or the pseudogene TRBV3-2) and TRBJ2-5; TRBD1 aligns across 7 bases. J was trimmed by 4 bases and V by 4 bases; bases with no gene match: 6. The V gene's germline CDR1 is LGHDT and CDR2 YNNKEL (reference sequence). The CDR3 runs 14 residues. The CDR3, as DNA: TGTGCCAGCAGCCCAGGGGACAGACGAGAGACCCAGTACTTC. Translation: CASSPGDRRETQYF.

The chain carries TRBV29-1 and TRBJ1-1; D is undetermined. The ends were cut back, 5 bases at V and 7 bases at J, with 14 bases in the middle. In germline, CDR1 is SQVTM, CDR2 ANQGSEA. There are 12 residues in the CDR3. The CDR3 loop reads CSVTGNLSEAFF. CDR3 bases: TGCAGCGTTACGGGGAATTTGAGTGAAGCTTTCTTT.

The rearrangement joins TRBV2 to TRBJ1-5, with unresolved D. Between the trimmed V and J ends, which lost 4 bases and 2 bases, there was a span of 6 bases. The CDR3 extends over 13 amino acids. The germline V gene encodes CDR1 SNHLY and CDR2 FYNNEI. The DNA of the CDR3 is TGTGCCAGCAGTGGGCAGGGCAATCAGCCCCAGCATTTT. The encoded protein is CASSGQGNQPQHF. The complete variable domain, with remaining parts taken from reference TRBV2 and TRBJ1-5, reads EPEVTQTPSHQVTQMGQEVILRCVPISNHLYFYWYRQILGQKVEFLVSFYNNEISEKSEIFDDQFSVERPDGSNFTLKIRSTKLEDSAMYFCASSGQGNQPQHFGDGTRLSIL.

The chain combines TRBV28 with TRBJ2-3; 8 bases are shared with TRBD1. This CDR3 comprises 14 residues. Looked up from germline, CDR1 is MDHEN and CDR2 is SYDVKM. V lost 6 bases to trimming and J lost 4 bases; unmatched junction nucleotides: 6. In nucleotides, the CDR3 is TGTGCCAGCAGGCACTTGGACAGGGCAGATACGCAGTATTTT. Protein: CASRHLDRADTQYF. The full variable domain, completed using reference TRBV28 and TRBJ2-3, is DVKVTQSSRYLVKRTGEKVFLECVQDMDHENMFWYRQDPGLGLRLIYFSYDVKMKEKGDIPEGYSVSREKKERFSLILESASTNQTSMYLCASRHLDRADTQYFGPGTRLTVL.

This chain connects TRBV5-4 to TRBJ2-6; no clear D. V was clipped by 2 bases and J by 0 bases, with 6 bases between them. This CDR3 is built from 15 residues. Germline values: CDR1 SGHNT, CDR2 YYREEE (reference sequence). The DNA for the CDR3 is TGTGCCAGCAGCTTCCCCATCTCTGGGGCCAACGTCCTGACTTTC. It encodes CASSFPISGANVLTF. The full variable domain, completed using reference TRBV5-4 and TRBJ2-6, is ETGVTQSPTHLIKTRGQQVTLRCSSQSGHNTVSWYQQALGQGPQFIFQYYREEENGRGNFPPRFSGLQFPNYSSELNVNALELDDSALYLCASSFPISGANVLTFGAGSRLTVL.

CDR3 coding DNA: TGTGCCAGCAGCGACCGGACAGGGCTAATCTATGGCTACACCTTC. It encodes CASSDRTGLIYGYTF. The chain employs TRBV7-2 and TRBJ1-2, with 8 bases matching TRBD1. CDR3 length equals 15 residues. J gave up 4 bases and V 5 bases, and 9 bases lay outside the gene matches. Germline V gene data show CDR1 as SGHTA and CDR2 as FQGNSA.